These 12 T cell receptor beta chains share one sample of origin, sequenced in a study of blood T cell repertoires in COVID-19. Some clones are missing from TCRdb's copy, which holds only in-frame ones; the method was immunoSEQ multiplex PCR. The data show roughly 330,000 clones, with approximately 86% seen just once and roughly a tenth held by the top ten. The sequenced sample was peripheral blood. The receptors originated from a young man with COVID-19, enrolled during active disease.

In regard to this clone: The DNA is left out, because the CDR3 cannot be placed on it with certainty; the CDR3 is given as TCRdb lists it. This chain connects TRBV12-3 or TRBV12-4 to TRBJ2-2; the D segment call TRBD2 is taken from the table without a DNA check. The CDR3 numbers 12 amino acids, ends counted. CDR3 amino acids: CASSFGAGELFF.

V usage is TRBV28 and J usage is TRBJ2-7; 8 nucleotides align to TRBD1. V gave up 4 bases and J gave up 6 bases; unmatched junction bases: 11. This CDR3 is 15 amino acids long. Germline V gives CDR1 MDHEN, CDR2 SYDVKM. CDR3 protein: CASSSSGTGGIEQYF. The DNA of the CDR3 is TGTGCCAGCAGTTCCTCCGGGACAGGAGGTATCGAGCAGTACTTC.

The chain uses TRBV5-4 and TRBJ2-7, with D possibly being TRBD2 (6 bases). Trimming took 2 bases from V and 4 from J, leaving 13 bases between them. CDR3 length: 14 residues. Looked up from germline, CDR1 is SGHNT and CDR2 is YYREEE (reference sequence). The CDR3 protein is CASSLVGGQYEQYF. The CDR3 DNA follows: TGTGCCAGCAGCTTAGTGGGGGGTCAGTACGAGCAGTACTTC.

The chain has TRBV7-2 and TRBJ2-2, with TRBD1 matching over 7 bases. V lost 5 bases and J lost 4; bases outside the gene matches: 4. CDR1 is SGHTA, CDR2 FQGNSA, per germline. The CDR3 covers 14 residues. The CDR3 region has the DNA TGTGCCAGCAGCGGGGACAGACCCACCGGGGAGCTGTTTTTT. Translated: CASSGDRPTGELFF.

In DNA, the CDR3 is TGTGCCAGCAGCCAAGATGCCATACACTCTGGAAACACCATATATTTT. It yields the protein CASSQDAIHSGNTIYF. V and J are TRBV3-1 (or the pseudogene TRBV3-2) and TRBJ1-3; D is unclear. CDR3 size: 16 residues. Per germline, CDR1 LGHDT and CDR2 YNNKEL (reference sequence). V was clipped by 0 bases and J by 0 bases, with 9 bases between them.

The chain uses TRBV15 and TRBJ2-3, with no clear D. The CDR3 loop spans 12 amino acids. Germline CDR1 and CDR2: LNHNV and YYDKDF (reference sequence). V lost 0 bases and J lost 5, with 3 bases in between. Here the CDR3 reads CATSRDQDTQYF. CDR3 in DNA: TGTGCCACCAGCAGAGATCAAGATACGCAGTATTTT.

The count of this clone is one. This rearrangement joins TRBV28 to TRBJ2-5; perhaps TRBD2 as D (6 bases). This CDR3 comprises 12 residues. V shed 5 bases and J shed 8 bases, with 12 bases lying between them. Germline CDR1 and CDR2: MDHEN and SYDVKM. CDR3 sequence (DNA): TGTGCCAGCAGTCTTGGGACTGCTACCCAGTACTTC. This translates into CASSLGTATQYF.

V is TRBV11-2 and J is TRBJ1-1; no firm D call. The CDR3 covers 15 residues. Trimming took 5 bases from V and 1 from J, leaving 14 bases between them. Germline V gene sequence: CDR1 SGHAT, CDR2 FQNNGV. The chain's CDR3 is CASSREGWGNTEAFF. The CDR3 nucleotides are TGTGCCAGCAGCCGGGAAGGGTGGGGGAACACTGAAGCTTTCTTT.

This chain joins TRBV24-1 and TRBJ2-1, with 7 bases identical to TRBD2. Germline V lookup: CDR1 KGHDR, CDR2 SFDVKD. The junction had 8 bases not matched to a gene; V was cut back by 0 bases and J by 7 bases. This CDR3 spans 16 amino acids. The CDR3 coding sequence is TGTGCCACCAGTGATTTGCTGGGGGGGAGACCTAATGAGCAGTTCTTC. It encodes CATSDLLGGRPNEQFF.

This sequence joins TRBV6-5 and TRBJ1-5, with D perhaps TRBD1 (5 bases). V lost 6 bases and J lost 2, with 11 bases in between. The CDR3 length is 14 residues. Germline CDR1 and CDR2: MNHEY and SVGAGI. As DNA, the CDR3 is TGTGCCAGCAGGAGGGGAGGAGGCAATCAGCCCCAGCATTTT. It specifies CASRRGGGNQPQHF.

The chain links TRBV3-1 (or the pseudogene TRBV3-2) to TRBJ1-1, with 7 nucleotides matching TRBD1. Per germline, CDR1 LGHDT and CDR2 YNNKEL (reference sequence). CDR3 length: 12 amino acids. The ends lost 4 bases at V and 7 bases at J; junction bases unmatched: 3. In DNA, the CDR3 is TGTGCCAGCAGCCCCGGGACAGTTGAAGCTTTCTTT. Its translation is CASSPGTVEAFF.

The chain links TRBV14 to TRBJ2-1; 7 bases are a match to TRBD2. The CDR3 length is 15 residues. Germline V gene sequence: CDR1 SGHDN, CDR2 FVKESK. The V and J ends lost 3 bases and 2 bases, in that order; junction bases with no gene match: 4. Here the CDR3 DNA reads TGTGCCAGCAGCCAGTTGGCGGGGGCCTACAATGAGCAGTTCTTC. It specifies CASSQLAGAYNEQFF. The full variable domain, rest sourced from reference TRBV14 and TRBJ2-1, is EAGVTQFPSHSVIEKGQTVTLRCDPISGHDNLYWYRRVMGKEIKFLLHFVKESKQDESGMPNNRFLAERTGGTYSTLKVQPAELEDSGVYFCASSQLAGAYNEQFFGPGTRLTVL.